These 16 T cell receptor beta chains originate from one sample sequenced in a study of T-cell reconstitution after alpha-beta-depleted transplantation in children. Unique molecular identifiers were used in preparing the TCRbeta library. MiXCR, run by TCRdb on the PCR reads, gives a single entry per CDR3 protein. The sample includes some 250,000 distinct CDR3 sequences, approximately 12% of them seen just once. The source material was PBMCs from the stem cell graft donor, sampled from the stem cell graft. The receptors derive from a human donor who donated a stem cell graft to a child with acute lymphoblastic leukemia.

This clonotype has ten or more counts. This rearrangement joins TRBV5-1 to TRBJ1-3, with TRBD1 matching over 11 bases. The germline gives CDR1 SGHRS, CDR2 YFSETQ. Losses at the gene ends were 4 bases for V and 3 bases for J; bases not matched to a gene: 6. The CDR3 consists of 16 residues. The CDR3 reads CASSQGQGARGNTIYF. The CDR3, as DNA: TGCGCCAGCAGCCAAGGACAGGGGGCGCGTGGAAACACCATATATTTT.

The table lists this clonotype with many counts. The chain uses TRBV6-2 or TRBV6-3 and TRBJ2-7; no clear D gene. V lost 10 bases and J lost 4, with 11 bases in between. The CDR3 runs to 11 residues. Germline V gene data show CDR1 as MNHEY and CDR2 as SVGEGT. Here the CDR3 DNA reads TGTGCCACCGGGCTATCTTACGAGCAGTACTTC. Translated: CATGLSYEQYF.

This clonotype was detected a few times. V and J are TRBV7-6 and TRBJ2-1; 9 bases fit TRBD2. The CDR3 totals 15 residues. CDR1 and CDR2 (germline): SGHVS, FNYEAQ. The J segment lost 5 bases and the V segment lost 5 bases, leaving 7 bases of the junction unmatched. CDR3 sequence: CASSALAGSDNEQFF. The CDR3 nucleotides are TGTGCCAGCAGCGCGCTAGCGGGGAGTGACAATGAGCAGTTCTTC.

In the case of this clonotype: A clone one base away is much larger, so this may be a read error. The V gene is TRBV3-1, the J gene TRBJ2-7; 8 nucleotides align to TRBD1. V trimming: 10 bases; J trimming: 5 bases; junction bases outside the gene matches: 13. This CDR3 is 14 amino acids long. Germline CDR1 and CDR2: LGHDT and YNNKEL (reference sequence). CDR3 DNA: TGTGCCACGAAAGCTGGACAGGGTCCCCACGAGCAGTACTTC. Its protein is CATKAGQGPHEQYF.

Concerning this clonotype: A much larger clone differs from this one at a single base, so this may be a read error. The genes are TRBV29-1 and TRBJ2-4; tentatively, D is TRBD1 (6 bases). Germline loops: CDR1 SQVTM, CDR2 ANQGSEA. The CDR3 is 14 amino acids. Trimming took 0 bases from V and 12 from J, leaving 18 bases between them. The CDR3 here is CSVEDVTGTDSQYF. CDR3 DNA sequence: TGCAGCGTTGAAGATGTAACGGGGACGGACAGTCAGTACTTC.

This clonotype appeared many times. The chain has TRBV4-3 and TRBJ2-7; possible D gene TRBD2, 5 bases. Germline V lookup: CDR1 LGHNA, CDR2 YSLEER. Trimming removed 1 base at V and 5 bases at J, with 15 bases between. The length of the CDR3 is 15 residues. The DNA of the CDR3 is TGCGCCAGCAGCCAAGTGGGCGGTCACGGGAACGAGCAGTACTTC. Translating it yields CASSQVGGHGNEQYF.

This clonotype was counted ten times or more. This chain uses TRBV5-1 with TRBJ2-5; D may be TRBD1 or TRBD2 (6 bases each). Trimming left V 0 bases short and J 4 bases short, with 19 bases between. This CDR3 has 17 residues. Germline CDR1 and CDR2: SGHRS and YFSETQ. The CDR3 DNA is TGCGCCAGCAGCTTGGCCTACTTCGGGGGCGCAGGAGAGACCCAGTACTTC. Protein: CASSLAYFGGAGETQYF. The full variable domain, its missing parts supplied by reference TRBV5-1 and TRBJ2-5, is KAGVTQTPRYLIKTRGQQVTLSCSPISGHRSVSWYQQTPGQGLQFLFEYFSETQRNKGNFPGRFSGRQFSNSRSEMNVSTLELGDSALYLCASSLAYFGGAGETQYFGPGTRLLVL.

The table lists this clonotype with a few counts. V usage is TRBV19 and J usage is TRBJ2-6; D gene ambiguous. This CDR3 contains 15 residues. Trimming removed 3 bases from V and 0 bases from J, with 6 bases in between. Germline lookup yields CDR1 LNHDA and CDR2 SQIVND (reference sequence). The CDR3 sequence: CASSMLGSGANVLTF. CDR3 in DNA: TGTGCCAGTAGTATGTTGGGCTCTGGGGCCAACGTCCTGACTTTC.

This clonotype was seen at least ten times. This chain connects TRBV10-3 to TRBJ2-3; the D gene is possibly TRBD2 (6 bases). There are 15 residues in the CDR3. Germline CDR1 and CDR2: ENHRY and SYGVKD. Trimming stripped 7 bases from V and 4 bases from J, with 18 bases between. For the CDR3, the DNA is TGTGCCATCAACTCCGGGACTCCCGGCGCAGATACGCAGTATTTT. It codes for CAINSGTPGADTQYF.

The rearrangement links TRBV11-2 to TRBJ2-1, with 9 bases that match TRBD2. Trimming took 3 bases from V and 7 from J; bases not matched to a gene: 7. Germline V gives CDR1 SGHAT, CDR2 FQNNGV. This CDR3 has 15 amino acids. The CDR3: CASSFTSGLENEQFF. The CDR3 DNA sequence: TGTGCCAGCAGCTTTACTAGCGGGCTTGAGAATGAGCAGTTCTTC.

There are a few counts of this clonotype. CDR3 nucleotide sequence: TGTGCCAGCAGCTCAGGCGGAGGGGGATACGGAAACATTCAGTACTTC. Residues: CASSSGGGGYGNIQYF. J is TRBJ2-4 and V is TRBV5-6; D tentatively reads TRBD1 or TRBD2 (6 bases each). V was shortened by 3 bases and J by 6 bases, with 19 bases between the two germline ends. Germline CDR1 reads SGHDT; CDR2 reads YYEEEE. This CDR3 has 16 residues.

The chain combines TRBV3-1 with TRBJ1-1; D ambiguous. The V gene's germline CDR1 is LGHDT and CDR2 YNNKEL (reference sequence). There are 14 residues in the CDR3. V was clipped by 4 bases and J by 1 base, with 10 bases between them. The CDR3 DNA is TGTGCCAGCAGCCTAAGGGCCTCGAACACTGAAGCTTTCTTT. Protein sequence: CASSLRASNTEAFF.

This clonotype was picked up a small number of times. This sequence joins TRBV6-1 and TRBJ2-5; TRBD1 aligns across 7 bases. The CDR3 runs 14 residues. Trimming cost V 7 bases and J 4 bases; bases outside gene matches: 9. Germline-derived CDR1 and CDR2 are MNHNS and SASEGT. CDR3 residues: CASTSPAGGETQYF. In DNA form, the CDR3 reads TGTGCCAGCACCTCCCCAGCAGGGGGAGAGACCCAGTACTTC.

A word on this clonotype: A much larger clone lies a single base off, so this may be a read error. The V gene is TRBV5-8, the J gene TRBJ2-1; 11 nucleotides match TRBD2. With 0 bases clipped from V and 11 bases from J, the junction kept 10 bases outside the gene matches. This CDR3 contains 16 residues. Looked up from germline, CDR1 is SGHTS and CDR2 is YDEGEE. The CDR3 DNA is TGTGCCAGCAGCTTGGGACTAGCGGGGTCCCAATGTAAGCAGTTCTTC. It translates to CASSLGLAGSQCKQFF.

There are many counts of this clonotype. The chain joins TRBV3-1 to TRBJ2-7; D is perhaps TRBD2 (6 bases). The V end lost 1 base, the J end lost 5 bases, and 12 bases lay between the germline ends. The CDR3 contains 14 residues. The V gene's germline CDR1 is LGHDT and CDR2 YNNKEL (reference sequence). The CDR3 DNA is TGTGCCAGCAGCCAAGGGAGGGAAAGGGACGAGCAGTACTTC. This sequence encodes CASSQGRERDEQYF.

CDR3 nucleotide sequence: TGTGCCAGTAGTGTAATACAGGGTTATGAAGAGACCCAGTACTTC. This translates into CASSVIQGYEETQYF. This sequence joins TRBV19 and TRBJ2-5; D perhaps matches TRBD1 (6 bases). Germline lookup yields CDR1 LNHDA and CDR2 SQIVND (reference sequence). V gave up 5 bases and J gave up 3 bases, with 16 bases separating them. This CDR3 is 15 amino acids long.